Presented here are 5 T cell receptor beta chains from one specimen sequenced in a study of radiotherapy plus CTLA-4 blockade in lung cancer. Some clones are missing from TCRdb's copy, which holds only in-frame ones; the method was immunoSEQ multiplex PCR. In the table there are approximately 40,000 clones, 80% to 90% of which are singletons. The specimen comprised peripheral blood, sampled from a patient treated with radiotherapy plus ipilimumab. The receptors come from a human donor with non-small cell lung cancer whose response to radiotherapy plus ipilimumab could not be evaluated.

DNA for the CDR3: TGTGCCAGCAGCCCCACTAGCTCTAGAAACTACGAGCAGTACTTC. Protein: CASSPTSSRNYEQYF. The chain carries TRBV7-9 and TRBJ2-7; TRBD2 might be the D (6 bases). Germline V gene data show CDR1 as SEHNR and CDR2 as FQNEAQ (reference sequence). This CDR3 spans 15 amino acids. Between the trimmed V and J ends, which lost 5 bases and 3 bases, there was a span of 17 bases.

This clone was seen a handful of times. The rearrangement uses TRBV18 and TRBJ2-7; D call uncertain. V shed 0 bases and J shed 5 bases, with 8 bases lying between them. Germline values: CDR1 KGHSH, CDR2 LQKENI. CDR3 length: 13 residues. CDR3 bases: TGTGCCAGCTCACCACCGAGCAGCGACGAGCAGTACTTC. This translates into CASSPPSSDEQYF.

This rearrangement joins TRBV18 to TRBJ2-7, with 10 bases that match TRBD1. CDR3 size: 14 residues. Germline lookup yields CDR1 KGHSH and CDR2 LQKENI. Trimming removed 3 bases from V and 6 bases from J; junction bases left unmatched: 5. CDR3 amino acids: CASSPTGTGVEQYF. CDR3 bases: TGTGCCAGCTCACCCACAGGGACAGGGGTCGAGCAGTACTTC.

V gene TRBV5-1 combines with J gene TRBJ2-2; 8 nucleotides align to TRBD2. Germline V gene lookup returns CDR1 SGHRS and CDR2 YFSETQ. V dropped 1 base and J dropped 6; count of bases not matched to a gene: 5. The CDR3 spans 15 residues. CDR3 loop: CASSLQAGAAGELFF. The CDR3 DNA reads TGCGCCAGCAGCTTGCAAGCGGGGGCGGCCGGGGAGCTGTTTTTT.

V usage is TRBV6-1 and J usage is TRBJ2-1, with D maybe TRBD1 (6 bases). CDR3 length: 14 residues. Trimming stripped 3 bases from V and 8 bases from J, with 14 bases between. Germline CDR1 and CDR2: MNHNS and SASEGT. CDR3 amino acids: CASSDPLTGHEQFF. As DNA, the CDR3 is TGTGCCAGCAGTGACCCGTTGACAGGACATGAGCAGTTCTTC.